This T cell receptor beta chain was retrieved from a study of T cell responses to AZD1222 COVID-19 vaccine. Germline trimming cut 10 bases from V and 4 bases from J; bases unmatched to any gene: 8. CDR1 and CDR2 (germline): SNHLY, FYNNEI. This CDR3 has 15 residues. The sample holds one count of this clone. The table came from immunoSEQ multiplex PCR; TCRdb's copy has only in-frame clones and leaves some out. The repertoire holds roughly 71,000 clones, with 85% as singletons. This clonotype was sampled from an adult in good health. The J gene is TRBJ2-3, the V gene TRBV2; 13 positions match TRBD2. The source was peripheral blood, collected on day 0 of AZD1222 vaccination. CDR3 sequence: CAIRRLAGGPDTQYF. CDR3 in DNA: TGTGCCATCAGACGACTAGCGGGGGGCCCAGATACGCAGTATTTT.